This entry lists 28 T cell receptor beta chains sequenced from one sample in a study of blood T cell repertoires in COVID-19. TCRdb's copy holds only in-frame clones and misses some; the assay was immunoSEQ multiplex PCR. The sample has approximately 230,000 clones, about 91% seen once. What was sequenced was peripheral blood. These TCRs come from a woman between 25 and 40 years old with COVID-19, enrolled during active disease.

V gene TRBV5-1 combines with J gene TRBJ1-1, with TRBD1 matching 7 bases. CDR1 and CDR2 (germline): SGHRS, YFSETQ. The CDR3 sequence is 15 residues long. The V and J ends lost 3 bases and 5 bases, in that order; junction bases with no gene match: 10. The CDR3 region is CASSSDRVGTTEAFF. Here the CDR3 DNA reads TGCGCCAGCAGCTCCGACAGGGTGGGGACGACTGAAGCTTTCTTT.

The chain uses TRBV19 and TRBJ2-1; D might be TRBD1 (5 bases). Germline V CDR1 and CDR2: LNHDA, SQIVND (reference sequence). Trimming pared 3 bases from V and 6 bases from J, leaving 15 bases between. The CDR3 spans 15 residues. For the CDR3, the DNA is TGTGCCAGTAGTATCGGGCAGGGATCCACCAATGAGCAGTTCTTC. It codes for CASSIGQGSTNEQFF.

Of note for this clone: Other DNA sequences in the same sample also yield this CDR3. This chain links TRBV6-5 with TRBJ1-2, with TRBD1 matching 7 bases. The V gene's germline CDR1 is MNHEY and CDR2 SVGAGI. The CDR3 consists of 13 residues. With 5 bases clipped from V and 1 base from J, the junction kept 1 base outside the gene matches. CDR3 DNA sequence: TGTGCCAGCAGTCGACAGGGTAACTATGGCTACACCTTC. It codes for CASSRQGNYGYTF.

The chain is built from TRBV18 and TRBJ1-4, with D tentatively TRBD1 (5 bases). There are 17 residues in the CDR3. With 6 bases removed from V and 7 bases from J, the gap between germline ends came to 24 bases. From germline, CDR1 is KGHSH and CDR2 LQKENI. For the CDR3, the DNA is TGTGCCAGCTCCTTAACCGAACCGGGGGACTTTGGTGAAAAACTGTTTTTT. Its protein product is CASSLTEPGDFGEKLFF.

This chain connects TRBV6-5 to TRBJ1-4, with D perhaps matching TRBD1 (5 bases). Trimming cost V 2 bases and J 8 bases, with 15 bases left between them. Germline CDR1 is MNHEY and CDR2 is SVGAGI. The CDR3 has 15 amino acids. The CDR3 region has the DNA TGTGCCAGCAGTTACCAGGGCGGGGTTCGGGAAAAACTGTTTTTT. This translates into CASSYQGGVREKLFF.

The CDR3 DNA sequence: TGTGCCAGCAGTCTTGACAGGGAAGCTTTCTTT. It specifies CASSLDREAFF. The genes are TRBV6-6 and TRBJ1-1; D perhaps matches TRBD1 (6 bases). Trimming pared 5 bases from V and 8 bases from J, leaving 9 bases between. CDR3 length: 11 residues. CDR1 MNHNY and CDR2 SVGAGI come from the germline V gene (reference sequence).

The V call is TRBV7-8, the J call TRBJ2-5; possibly TRBD2 for D (6 bases). The CDR3 has 20 residues. Germline CDR1 and CDR2: SGHVS and FQNEAQ. V was cut by 1 base and J by 0 bases, with 24 bases left in between. The CDR3 is CASSLVRSRLLAAYQETQYF. Here the CDR3 DNA reads TGTGCCAGCAGCTTAGTAAGGTCTCGGTTGTTAGCGGCGTACCAAGAGACCCAGTACTTC.

The CDR3 coding sequence is TGTGCCAGCAGTCAACCGACTAGCGGGGGATCAGATACGCAGTATTTT. It specifies CASSQPTSGGSDTQYF. V usage is TRBV27 and J usage is TRBJ2-3; 12 bases line up with TRBD2. Germline-derived CDR1 and CDR2 are MNHEY and SMNVEV (reference sequence). This CDR3 has 16 residues. V lost 5 bases to trimming and J lost 4 bases; unmatched junction nucleotides: 7.

The rearrangement uses TRBV10-1 and TRBJ2-5; tentatively, D is TRBD2 (5 bases). V lost 2 bases to trimming and J lost 3 bases, with 10 bases between them. This CDR3 comprises 14 residues. CDR1 and CDR2 from the germline V gene are WNHNN and SYGVQD (reference sequence). CDR3 bases: TGCGCCAGCAGTGAGGCGGGCTCCGAAGAGACCCAGTACTTC. It is translated as CASSEAGSEETQYF.

The CDR3 bases are TGCGCCAGCAGCTTGGGCTCAGGGGGGACTGAAGCTTTCTTT. It encodes CASSLGSGGTEAFF. The chain recombines TRBV5-1 with TRBJ1-1; 7 nucleotides align to TRBD1. This CDR3 has 14 amino acids. Germline V gene sequence: CDR1 SGHRS, CDR2 YFSETQ. The ends lost 0 bases at V and 5 bases at J; junction bases unmatched: 4.

This clone has just a few counts. The chain combines TRBV19 with TRBJ2-3; no definite D call. Deletions cut 10 bases from V and 1 base from J, with 18 bases between. The CDR3 runs 15 residues. Germline V gene data show CDR1 as LNHDA and CDR2 as SQIVND (reference sequence). The CDR3 loop reads CATRGWQRGTDTQYF. CDR3 coding DNA: TGTGCCACCCGCGGCTGGCAGAGAGGCACAGATACGCAGTATTTT.

V is TRBV24-1 and J is TRBJ2-6, with D hard to call. The CDR3 is 15 residues long. V lost 9 bases, J lost 0 bases, and 11 bases lay in between. The V gene's germline CDR1 is KGHDR and CDR2 SFDVKD. For the CDR3, the DNA is TGTGCCACCCAAGCTCGAAGCTCTGGGGCCAACGTCCTGACTTTC. This codes for CATQARSSGANVLTF.

The chain combines TRBV5-4 with TRBJ1-1; D is undetermined. Trimming removed 3 bases at V and 5 bases at J, with 11 bases between. From germline, CDR1 is SGHNT and CDR2 YYREEE (reference sequence). This CDR3 is 13 amino acids long. The CDR3 sequence is CASSSAGGTEAFF. The CDR3 nucleotides are TGTGCCAGCAGCTCGGCGGGTGGTACTGAAGCTTTCTTT.

The genes are TRBV27 and TRBJ1-2, with 9 bases identical to TRBD1. Germline assignment: CDR1 MNHEY and CDR2 SMNVEV (reference sequence). V trimming: 6 bases; J trimming: 8 bases; junction bases outside the gene matches: 10. This CDR3 is 14 amino acids long. CDR3 amino acids: CASSPRDRDAGYTF. CDR3 nucleotides: TGTGCCAGCAGCCCCCGGGACAGGGATGCGGGCTACACCTTC.

The sample holds one count of this clone. The chain uses TRBV18 and TRBJ1-3, with D possibly TRBD1 on 6 matching bases. The CDR3 is 16 amino acids. The germline CDR1 and CDR2 sequences are KGHSH and LQKENI. Trimming removed 4 bases at V and 4 bases at J, with 17 bases between. CDR3 amino acids: CASSQPGTPSGNTIYF. Here the CDR3 DNA reads TGTGCCAGCTCACAACCCGGGACACCTTCAGGAAACACCATATATTTT.

This chain joins TRBV18 and TRBJ1-1; D remains unclear. CDR1 KGHSH and CDR2 LQKENI come from the germline V gene. This CDR3 contains 15 residues. V lost 6 bases to trimming and J lost 1 base, with 15 bases between them. The CDR3 coding sequence is TGTGCCAGCTCGCCGCACCCGCAGGAGAACACTGAAGCTTTCTTT. Protein: CASSPHPQENTEAFF.

Concerning this clone itself: The sample contains more than one DNA sequence encoding this CDR3. CDR3 DNA: TGCGCCAGCAGCTTGGGACAGGGGCGAAATCAGCCCCAGCATTTT. Translation gives CASSLGQGRNQPQHF. The rearrangement links TRBV5-1 to TRBJ1-5; TRBD1 agrees at 8 bases. Trimming at V came to 0 bases and at J to 4 bases, leaving 3 bases not matched to a gene. The CDR3 contains 15 residues. Per germline, CDR1 SGHRS and CDR2 YFSETQ.

This clone was picked up a small number of times. The chain carries TRBV10-3 and TRBJ1-6; 9 bases line up with TRBD1. V lost 10 bases, J lost 0 bases, and 10 bases stayed unmatched. Germline CDR1 and CDR2: ENHRY and SYGVKD. This CDR3 contains 17 residues. This CDR3 reads CATEPDRGISYNSPLHF. Written as DNA, the CDR3 is TGTGCCACCGAACCGGACAGGGGTATCTCCTATAATTCACCCCTCCACTTT.

This chain joins TRBV2 and TRBJ2-5, with D unclear. The CDR3 contains 12 residues. Per germline, CDR1 SNHLY and CDR2 FYNNEI. Trimming removed 7 bases from V and 2 bases from J, with 8 bases in between. CDR3 protein: CASTSGQETQYF. The CDR3 DNA follows: TGTGCCAGCACATCCGGGCAAGAGACCCAGTACTTC.

The genes are TRBV4-2 and TRBJ2-3; maybe TRBD1 (5 bases). This CDR3 is built from 17 residues. V was clipped by 5 bases and J by 5 bases, with 23 bases between them. Per the germline V gene, CDR1 is LGHNA and CDR2 is YNFKEQ. The CDR3 sequence is CASSSITGQTNRDTQYF. In DNA, the CDR3 is TGTGCCAGCAGCTCGATCACAGGCCAAACCAATAGAGATACGCAGTATTTT.

This rearrangement joins TRBV2 to TRBJ2-2, with D maybe TRBD1 (8 bases). Germline V gene lookup returns CDR1 SNHLY and CDR2 FYNNEI. V dropped 3 bases and J dropped 7 bases, with 15 bases sitting between them. CDR3 size: 15 residues. As DNA, the CDR3 is TGTGCCAGCAGTGAGAGGACAGGGAGGGGCGGGGAGCTGTTTTTT. It encodes CASSERTGRGGELFF. The variable domain in full, completed from reference TRBV2 and TRBJ2-2, reads EPEVTQTPSHQVTQMGQEVILRCVPISNHLYFYWYRQILGQKVEFLVSFYNNEISEKSEIFDDQFSVERPDGSNFTLKIRSTKLEDSAMYFCASSERTGRGGELFFGEGSRLTVL.

The rearrangement joins TRBV29-1 to TRBJ1-2, with 9 bases fitting TRBD1. The trim removed 7 bases at V and 3 bases at J, leaving 6 bases unmatched. The CDR3 is 13 amino acids. CDR1 SQVTM and CDR2 ANQGSEA come from the germline V gene. The CDR3 loop is CSALTGGDYGYTF. The CDR3 nucleotides are TGCAGCGCTCTGACAGGGGGAGACTATGGCTACACCTTC.

The chain uses TRBV5-1 and TRBJ2-7; 14 bases map to TRBD2. Germline V gene sequence: CDR1 SGHRS, CDR2 YFSETQ. V shed 4 bases, J shed 4 bases, and the junction held 16 bases outside the gene matches. This CDR3 spans 19 amino acids. CDR3 loop: CASSRFTGTSGGTSYEQYF. The CDR3 DNA follows: TGCGCCAGCAGCCGTTTTACCGGGACTAGCGGGGGAACTTCATACGAGCAGTACTTC.

This clone appeared a few times. The chain combines TRBV5-1 with TRBJ2-7; TRBD1 matches at 9 bases. The CDR3 loop spans 15 amino acids. Per the germline V gene, CDR1 is SGHRS and CDR2 is YFSETQ. V trimming: 4 bases; J trimming: 3 bases; junction bases outside the gene matches: 8. The CDR3 loop is CASSGGTGPNYEQYV. The CDR3 DNA sequence: TGCGCCAGCAGCGGGGGGACAGGGCCCAACTACGAGCAGTACGTC.

The chain links TRBV7-2 to TRBJ2-1; 9 bases fit TRBD2. The junction had 12 bases not matched to a gene; V was cut back by 5 bases and J by 7 bases. The CDR3 has 16 residues. In germline, CDR1 is SGHTA, CDR2 FQGNSA. The CDR3 spells CASSPRGSGSANEQFF. In DNA form, the CDR3 reads TGTGCCAGCAGCCCACGTGGTAGCGGGAGTGCGAATGAGCAGTTCTTC.

J is TRBJ1-5 and V is TRBV19; 8 nucleotides align to TRBD1. V was pared by 5 bases and J by 2 bases, with 8 bases of the junction left unmatched. In germline, CDR1 is LNHDA, CDR2 SQIVND (reference sequence). The CDR3 contains 16 residues. CDR3 in amino acids: CASSPLPGQGNQPQHF. In nucleotides, the CDR3 is TGTGCCAGTAGTCCACTACCGGGACAGGGCAATCAGCCCCAGCATTTT.

This chain links TRBV7-9 with TRBJ2-7; tentative D call: TRBD1 (5 bases). CDR3 length: 12 residues. Germline V gene data show CDR1 as SEHNR and CDR2 as FQNEAQ (reference sequence). Trimming removed 4 bases from V and 9 bases from J, with 13 bases in between. CDR3 sequence reads: CASSSQPQGQYF. The CDR3 nucleotides read TGTGCCAGCAGCTCACAGCCCCAGGGGCAGTACTTC.

The rearrangement joins TRBV5-5 to TRBJ2-1, with TRBD1 identical over 7 bases. CDR3 length equals 14 residues. V lost 5 bases to trimming and J lost 5 bases; unmatched junction nucleotides: 7. Per the germline V gene, CDR1 is SGHKS and CDR2 is YYEKEE (reference sequence). CDR3 residues: CASRPGQLNNEQFF. DNA of the CDR3: TGTGCCAGCAGGCCGGGACAGCTTAACAATGAGCAGTTCTTC.